This TCR beta chain was identified in a study of neurological immune-mediated disorders. This clonotype was detected many times. J gave up 3 bases and V 4 bases, and 9 bases lay outside the gene matches. CDR1 is SGHRS and CDR2 is YFSETQ in the germline V gene. The CDR3 length is 16 residues. The cDNA was generated through 5'RACE incorporating 10-nucleotide random UMIs. TCRdb used MiXCR to reprocess the 5' RACE reads, holding one entry per CDR3 protein. The profile covers under 40,000 distinct CDR3 sequences, with about 7% appearing a single time and 4.4% taken by the ten largest. The chain employs TRBV5-1 and TRBJ2-3, with 9 nucleotides matching TRBD1. The clonotype originates from a woman aged 40 to 49 in good health. The sequenced sample was PBMCs. CDR3 DNA sequence: TGCGCCAGCAGCCCTCAGACAGGGGGGCGGACAGATACGCAGTATTTT. Protein sequence: CASSPQTGGRTDTQYF. The full variable domain, in which reference TRBV5-1 and TRBJ2-3 provide the parts outside the CDR3, is KAGVTQTPRYLIKTRGQQVTLSCSPISGHRSVSWYQQTPGQGLQFLFEYFSETQRNKGNFPGRFSGRQFSNSRSEMNVSTLELGDSALYLCASSPQTGGRTDTQYFGPGTRLTVL.